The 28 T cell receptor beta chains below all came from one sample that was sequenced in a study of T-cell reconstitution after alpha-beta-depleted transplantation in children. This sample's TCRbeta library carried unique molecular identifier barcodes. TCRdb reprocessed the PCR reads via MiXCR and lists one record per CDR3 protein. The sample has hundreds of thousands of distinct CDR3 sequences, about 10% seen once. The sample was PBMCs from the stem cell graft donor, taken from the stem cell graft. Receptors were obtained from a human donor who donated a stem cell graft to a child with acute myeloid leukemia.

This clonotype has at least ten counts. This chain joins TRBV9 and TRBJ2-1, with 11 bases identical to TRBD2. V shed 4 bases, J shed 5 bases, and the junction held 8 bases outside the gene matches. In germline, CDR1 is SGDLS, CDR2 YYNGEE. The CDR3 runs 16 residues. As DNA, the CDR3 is TGTGCCAGCAGCCGTCCACTAGCGGGAGAACACAATGAGCAGTTCTTC. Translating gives CASSRPLAGEHNEQFF.

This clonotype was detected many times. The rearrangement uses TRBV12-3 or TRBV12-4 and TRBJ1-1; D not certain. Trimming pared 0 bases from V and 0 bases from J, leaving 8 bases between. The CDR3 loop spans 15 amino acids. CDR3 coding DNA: TGTGCCAGCAGTTTAGCGCAGGATTTGAACACTGAAGCTTTCTTT. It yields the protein CASSLAQDLNTEAFF.

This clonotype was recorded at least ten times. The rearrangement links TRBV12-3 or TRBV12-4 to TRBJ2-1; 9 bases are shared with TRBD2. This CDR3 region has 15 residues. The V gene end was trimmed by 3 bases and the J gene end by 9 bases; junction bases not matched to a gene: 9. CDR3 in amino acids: CASSFRLAGIFEQFF. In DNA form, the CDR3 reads TGTGCCAGCAGTTTCAGGCTAGCGGGAATCTTTGAGCAGTTCTTC.

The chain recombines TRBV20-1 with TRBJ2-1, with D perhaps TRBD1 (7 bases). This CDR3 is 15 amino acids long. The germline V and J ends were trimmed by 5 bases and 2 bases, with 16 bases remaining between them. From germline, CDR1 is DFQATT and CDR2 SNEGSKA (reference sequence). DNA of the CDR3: TGCAGTGCTGAGGAGGGGGCTCAAACCTACAATGAGCAGTTCTTC. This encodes CSAEEGAQTYNEQFF.

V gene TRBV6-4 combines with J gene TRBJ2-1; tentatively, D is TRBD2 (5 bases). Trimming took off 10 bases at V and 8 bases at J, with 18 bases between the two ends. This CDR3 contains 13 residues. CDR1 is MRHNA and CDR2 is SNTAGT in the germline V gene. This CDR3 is CATSGQSPDEQFF. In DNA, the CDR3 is TGTGCCACCAGCGGCCAGTCCCCCGATGAGCAGTTCTTC.

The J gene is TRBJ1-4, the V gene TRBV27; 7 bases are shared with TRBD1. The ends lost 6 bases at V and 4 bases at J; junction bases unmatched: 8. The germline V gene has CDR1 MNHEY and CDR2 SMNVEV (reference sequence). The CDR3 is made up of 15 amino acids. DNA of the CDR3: TGTGCCAGCAGACCAACACAGGGGATTAATGAAAAACTGTTTTTT. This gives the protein CASRPTQGINEKLFF.

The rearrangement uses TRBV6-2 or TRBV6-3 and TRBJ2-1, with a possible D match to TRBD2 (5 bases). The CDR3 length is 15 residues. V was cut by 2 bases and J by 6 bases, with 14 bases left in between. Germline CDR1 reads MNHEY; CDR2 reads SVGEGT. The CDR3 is CASSYGWRTPNEQFF. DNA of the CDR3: TGTGCCAGCAGTTACGGGTGGAGGACTCCCAATGAGCAGTTCTTC.

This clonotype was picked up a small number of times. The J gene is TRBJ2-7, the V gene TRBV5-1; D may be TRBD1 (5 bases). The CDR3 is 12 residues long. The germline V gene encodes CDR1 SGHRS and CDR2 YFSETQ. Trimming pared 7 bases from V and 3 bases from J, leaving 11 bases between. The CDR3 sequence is CASSDSFYEQYF. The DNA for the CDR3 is TGCGCCAGCTCCGACAGTTTCTACGAGCAGTACTTC. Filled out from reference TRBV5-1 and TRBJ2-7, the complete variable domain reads KAGVTQTPRYLIKTRGQQVTLSCSPISGHRSVSWYQQTPGQGLQFLFEYFSETQRNKGNFPGRFSGRQFSNSRSEMNVSTLELGDSALYLCASSDSFYEQYFGPGTRLTVT.

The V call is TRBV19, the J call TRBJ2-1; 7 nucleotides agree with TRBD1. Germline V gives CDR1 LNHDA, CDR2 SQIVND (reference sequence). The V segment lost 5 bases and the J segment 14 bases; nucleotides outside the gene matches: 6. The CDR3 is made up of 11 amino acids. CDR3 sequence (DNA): TGTGCCAGTAGTCCCGGGACAGTTGAGTTCTTC. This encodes CASSPGTVEFF. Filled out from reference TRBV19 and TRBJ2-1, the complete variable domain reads DGGITQSPKYLFRKEGQNVTLSCEQNLNHDAMYWYRQDPGQGLRLIYYSQIVNDFQKGDIAEGYSVSREKKESFPLTVTSAQKNPTAFYLCASSPGTVEFFGPGTRLTVL.

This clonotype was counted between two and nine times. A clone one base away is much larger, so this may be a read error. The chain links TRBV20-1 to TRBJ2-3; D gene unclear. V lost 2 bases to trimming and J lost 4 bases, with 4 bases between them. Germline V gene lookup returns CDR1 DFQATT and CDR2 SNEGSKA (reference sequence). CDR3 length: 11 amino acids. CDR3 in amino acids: CSARKADTQYF. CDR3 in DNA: TGCAGTGCTAGAAAGGCAGATACGCAGTATTTT.

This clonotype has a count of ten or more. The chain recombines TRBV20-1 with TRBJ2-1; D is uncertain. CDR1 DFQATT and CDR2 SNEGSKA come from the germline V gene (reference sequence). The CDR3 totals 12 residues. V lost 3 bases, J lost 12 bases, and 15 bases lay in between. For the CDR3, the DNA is TGCAGTGCTAGTGACCCGCTCCTGGGGCAGTTCTTC. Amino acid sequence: CSASDPLLGQFF.

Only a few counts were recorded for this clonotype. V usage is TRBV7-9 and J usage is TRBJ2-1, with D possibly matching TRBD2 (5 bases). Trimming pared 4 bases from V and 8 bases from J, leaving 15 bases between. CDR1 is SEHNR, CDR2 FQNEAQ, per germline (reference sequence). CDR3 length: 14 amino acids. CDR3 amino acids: CASSSSQKDYEQFF. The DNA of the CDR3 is TGTGCCAGCAGCTCCTCCCAGAAGGACTATGAGCAGTTCTTC.

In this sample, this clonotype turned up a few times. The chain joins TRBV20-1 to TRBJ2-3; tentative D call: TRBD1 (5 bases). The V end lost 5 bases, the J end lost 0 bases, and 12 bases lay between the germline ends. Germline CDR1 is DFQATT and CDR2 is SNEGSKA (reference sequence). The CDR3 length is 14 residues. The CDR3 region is CSAPRQSSTDTQYF. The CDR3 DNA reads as TGCAGTGCTCCGAGACAGAGCAGCACAGATACGCAGTATTTT.

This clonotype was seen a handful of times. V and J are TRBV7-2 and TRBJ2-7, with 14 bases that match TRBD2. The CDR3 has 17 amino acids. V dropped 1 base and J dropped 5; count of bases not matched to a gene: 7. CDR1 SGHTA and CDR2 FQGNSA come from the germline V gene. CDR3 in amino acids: CASSLVGTSGRINEQYF. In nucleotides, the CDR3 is TGTGCCAGCAGCTTAGTCGGGACTAGCGGGAGAATCAACGAGCAGTACTTC.

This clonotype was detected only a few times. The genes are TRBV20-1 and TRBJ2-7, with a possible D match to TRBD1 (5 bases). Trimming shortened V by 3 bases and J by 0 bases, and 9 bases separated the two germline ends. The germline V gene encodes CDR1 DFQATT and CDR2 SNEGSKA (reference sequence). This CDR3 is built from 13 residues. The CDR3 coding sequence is TGCAGTGCTAGGGCCCAGGGCTCCTACGAGCAGTACTTC. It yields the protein CSARAQGSYEQYF.

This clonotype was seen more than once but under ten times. Here the CDR3 reads CASSPPSSLPYNEQFF. CDR3 DNA sequence: TGTGCCAGCAGTCCACCTTCTAGCCTACCCTACAATGAGCAGTTCTTC. The chain has TRBV28 and TRBJ2-1; D may be TRBD2 (5 bases). Germline V lookup: CDR1 MDHEN, CDR2 SYDVKM. CDR3 length: 16 amino acids. The V end was cut by 5 bases, the J end by 2 bases, with 16 bases between.

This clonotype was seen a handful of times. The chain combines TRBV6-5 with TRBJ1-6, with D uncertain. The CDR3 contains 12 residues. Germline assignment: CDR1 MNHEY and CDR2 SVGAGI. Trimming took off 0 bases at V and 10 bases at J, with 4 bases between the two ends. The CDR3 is CASSYSRSPLHF. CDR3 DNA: TGTGCCAGCAGTTACTCCCGCTCACCCCTCCACTTT.

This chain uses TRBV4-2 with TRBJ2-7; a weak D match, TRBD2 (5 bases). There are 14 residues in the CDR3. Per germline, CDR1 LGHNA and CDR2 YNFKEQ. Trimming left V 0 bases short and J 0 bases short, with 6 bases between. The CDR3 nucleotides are TGTGCCAGCAGCCAAGAAGCGGCCTCCTACGAGCAGTACTTC. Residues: CASSQEAASYEQYF.

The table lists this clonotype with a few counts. CDR3: CASSPDRAPNQPQHF. DNA for the CDR3: TGTGCCAGCAGCCCCGACAGGGCCCCTAATCAGCCCCAGCATTTT. The rearrangement joins TRBV6-2 or TRBV6-3 to TRBJ1-5; the match to TRBD1 covers 7 bases. The CDR3 runs 15 residues. Germline loops: CDR1 MNHEY, CDR2 SVGEGT. J lost 4 bases, V lost 6 bases, and 9 bases had no gene match.

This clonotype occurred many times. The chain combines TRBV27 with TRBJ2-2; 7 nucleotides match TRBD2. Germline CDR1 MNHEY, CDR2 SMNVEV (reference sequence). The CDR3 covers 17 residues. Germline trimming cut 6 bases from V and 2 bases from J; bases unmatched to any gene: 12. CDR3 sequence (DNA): TGTGCCAGCAGCCCTAGCGGCGGAGGGGTTAACACCGGGGAGCTGTTTTTT. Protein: CASSPSGGGVNTGELFF.

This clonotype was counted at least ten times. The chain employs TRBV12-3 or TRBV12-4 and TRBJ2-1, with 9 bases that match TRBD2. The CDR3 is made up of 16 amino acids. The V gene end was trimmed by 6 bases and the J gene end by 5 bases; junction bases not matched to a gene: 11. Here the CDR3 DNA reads TGTGCCAGCAGCCTCGAGTCTGCGGGAGGGAACAATGAGCAGTTCTTC. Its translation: CASSLESAGGNNEQFF.

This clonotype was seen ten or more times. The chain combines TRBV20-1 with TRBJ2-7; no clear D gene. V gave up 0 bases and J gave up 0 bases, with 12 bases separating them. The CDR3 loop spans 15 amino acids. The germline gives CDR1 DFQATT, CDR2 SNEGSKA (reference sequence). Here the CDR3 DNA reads TGCAGTGCTAGAGATGGAGCCACGAGCTCCTACGAGCAGTACTTC. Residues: CSARDGATSSYEQYF.

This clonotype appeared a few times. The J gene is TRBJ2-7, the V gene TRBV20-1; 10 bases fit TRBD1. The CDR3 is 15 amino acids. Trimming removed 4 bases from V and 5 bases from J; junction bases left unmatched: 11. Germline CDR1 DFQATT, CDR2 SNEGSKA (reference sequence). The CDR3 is CSAKARDRGPHEQYF. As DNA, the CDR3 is TGCAGTGCTAAGGCCCGGGACAGGGGACCCCACGAGCAGTACTTC.

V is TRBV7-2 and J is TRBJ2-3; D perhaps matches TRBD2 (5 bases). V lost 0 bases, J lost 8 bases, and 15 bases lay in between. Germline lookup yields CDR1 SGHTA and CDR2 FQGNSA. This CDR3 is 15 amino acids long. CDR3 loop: CASSLALSSGGTQYF. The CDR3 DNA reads TGTGCCAGCAGCTTAGCGCTGTCTAGTGGAGGTACGCAGTATTTT.

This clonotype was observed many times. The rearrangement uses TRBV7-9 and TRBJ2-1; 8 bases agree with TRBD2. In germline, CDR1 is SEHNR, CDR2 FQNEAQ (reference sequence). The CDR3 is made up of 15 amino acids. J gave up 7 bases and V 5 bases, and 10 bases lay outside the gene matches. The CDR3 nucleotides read TGTGCCAGCAGCCCTAGTCAACTAGCGGTAAATGAGCAGTTCTTC. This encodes CASSPSQLAVNEQFF.

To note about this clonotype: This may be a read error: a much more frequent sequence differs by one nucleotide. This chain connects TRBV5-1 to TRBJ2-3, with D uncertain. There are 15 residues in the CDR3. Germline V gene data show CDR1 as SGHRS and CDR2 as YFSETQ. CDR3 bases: TGCGCCAGCAGCTTGACGGCCGCTCGCACAGATATGCAGTATTTT. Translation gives CASSLTAARTDMQYF.

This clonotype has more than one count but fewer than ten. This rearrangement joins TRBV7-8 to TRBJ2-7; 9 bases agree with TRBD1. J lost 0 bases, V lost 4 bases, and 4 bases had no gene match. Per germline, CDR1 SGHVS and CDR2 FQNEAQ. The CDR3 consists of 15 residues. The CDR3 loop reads CASSSGQGYSYEQYF. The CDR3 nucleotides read TGTGCCAGCAGCTCTGGACAGGGGTACTCCTACGAGCAGTACTTC.

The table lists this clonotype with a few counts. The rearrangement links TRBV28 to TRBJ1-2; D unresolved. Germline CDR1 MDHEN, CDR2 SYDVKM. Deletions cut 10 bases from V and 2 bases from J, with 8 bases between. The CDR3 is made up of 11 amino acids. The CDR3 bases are TGTGCCAAGCCAGCAAACTATGGCTACACCTTC. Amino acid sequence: CAKPANYGYTF.